Presented here are 25 T cell receptor beta chains from one specimen sequenced in a study of blood T cell repertoires in COVID-19. Only in-frame clones appear in the TCRdb table, and some are missing; sequencing was by immunoSEQ multiplex PCR. The sample comprises about 81,000 clones, approximately 82% of which are singletons, and about 9.4% rests with the top ten. Sequenced sample: peripheral blood. These receptors all come from a man between 60 and 75 years old with acute or convalescent COVID-19.

This clone was seen a handful of times. The rearrangement uses TRBV5-1 and TRBJ2-2; D gene uncertain. There are 13 residues in the CDR3. Germline V CDR1 and CDR2: SGHRS, YFSETQ. V lost 2 bases to trimming and J lost 5 bases, with 7 bases between them. This CDR3 reads CASSFRGTGELFF. The CDR3 DNA is TGCGCCAGCAGCTTTCGAGGTACCGGGGAGCTGTTTTTT.

This chain uses TRBV29-1 with TRBJ1-1, with a weak D call TRBD1 (5 bases). Germline V gene lookup returns CDR1 SQVTM and CDR2 ANQGSEA. This CDR3 is built from 13 residues. The ends were cut back, 7 bases at V and 3 bases at J, with 15 bases in the middle. CDR3 nucleotides: TGCAGCGGGCTGAGACAGATAGACACTGAAGCTTTCTTT. Its translation is CSGLRQIDTEAFF.

This clone has only one observation. The rearrangement links TRBV12-3 or TRBV12-4 to TRBJ2-3; D is possibly TRBD2 (6 bases). Trimming stripped 2 bases from V and 6 bases from J, with 9 bases between. This CDR3 contains 13 residues. The CDR3 region has the DNA TGTGCCAGCAGTTTATTGGAGGGGGATACGCAGTATTTT. This translates into CASSLLEGDTQYF.

V is TRBV24-1 and J is TRBJ2-7; TRBD1 aligns across 7 bases. CDR1 is KGHDR and CDR2 is SFDVKD in the germline V gene. J gave up 6 bases and V 3 bases, and 7 bases lay outside the gene matches. CDR3 length: 14 residues. The CDR3 nucleotides are TGTGCCACCAGTGATCCATCGACAGGGATCGAGCAGTACTTC. Translating gives CATSDPSTGIEQYF.

This clone appeared a few times. This chain uses TRBV19 with TRBJ1-2; possible D gene TRBD1, 5 bases. CDR3 length equals 11 residues. Trimming removed 3 bases from V and 8 bases from J, with 7 bases in between. Germline CDR1 reads LNHDA; CDR2 reads SQIVND (reference sequence). CDR3 sequence: CASSIRGGYTF. CDR3 coding DNA: TGTGCCAGTAGTATTAGGGGAGGCTACACCTTC. The full variable domain, with the rest looked up from reference TRBV19 and TRBJ1-2, is DGGITQSPKYLFRKEGQNVTLSCEQNLNHDAMYWYRQDPGQGLRLIYYSQIVNDFQKGDIAEGYSVSREKKESFPLTVTSAQKNPTAFYLCASSIRGGYTFGSGTRLTVV.

V gene TRBV12-3 or TRBV12-4 combines with J gene TRBJ2-1, with TRBD2 matching over 7 bases. V was pared by 3 bases and J by 7 bases, with 0 bases of the junction left unmatched. The CDR3 totals 12 residues. The CDR3 DNA follows: TGTGCCAGCAGTTTCGGGGGGAATGAGCAGTTCTTC. It translates to CASSFGGNEQFF.

V gene TRBV10-3 combines with J gene TRBJ2-2, with D perhaps matching TRBD1 (7 bases). Germline-derived CDR1 and CDR2 are ENHRY and SYGVKD. The V end was cut by 6 bases, the J end by 4 bases, with 12 bases between. CDR3 size: 14 residues. CDR3 DNA: TGTGCCATCAGACCTCAGGGGGGCACCGGGGAGCTGTTTTTT. Its translation is CAIRPQGGTGELFF.

The J gene is TRBJ1-5, the V gene TRBV9; the match to TRBD1 covers 10 bases. After removal of 0 bases from V and 7 bases from J, the junction contained 10 bases not matched to a gene. Germline-derived CDR1 and CDR2 are SGDLS and YYNGEE. This CDR3 has 17 amino acids. The DNA of the CDR3 is TGTGCCAGCAGCGTAGGGTCTGGGACAGGGGTCGGCCAGCCCCAGCATTTT. Protein sequence: CASSVGSGTGVGQPQHF.

The V call is TRBV12-3 or TRBV12-4, the J call TRBJ2-7; a weak D match, TRBD1 (6 bases). The CDR3 totals 13 residues. V dropped 6 bases and J dropped 7 bases, with 16 bases sitting between them. As DNA, the CDR3 is TGTGCCAGCAGACCACAGGGAGCCGGAGAGCAGTACTTC. Amino acids: CASRPQGAGEQYF.

This clone was seen a few times. The chain couples TRBV4-2 to TRBJ1-6; the D is unclear. Looked up from germline, CDR1 is LGHNA and CDR2 is YNFKEQ. The V gene lost 0 bases and the J gene lost 11 bases, with 14 bases spanning the gap. CDR3 length: 15 amino acids. Here the CDR3 DNA reads TGTGCCAGCAGCCAAGATAGTAAATTCTCGACACCCCTCCACTTT. Protein: CASSQDSKFSTPLHF.

The V call is TRBV5-1, the J call TRBJ2-7, with D perhaps TRBD1 (6 bases). The germline V gene encodes CDR1 SGHRS and CDR2 YFSETQ. CDR3 length: 15 residues. Trimming took 7 bases from V and 2 from J, leaving 19 bases between them. The DNA of the CDR3 is TGCGCCAGCTCGACAACCGGGACAAATACCTACGAGCAGTACTTC. This sequence encodes CASSTTGTNTYEQYF. Looking up the rest from reference TRBV5-1 and TRBJ2-7 gives the full variable domain: KAGVTQTPRYLIKTRGQQVTLSCSPISGHRSVSWYQQTPGQGLQFLFEYFSETQRNKGNFPGRFSGRQFSNSRSEMNVSTLELGDSALYLCASSTTGTNTYEQYFGPGTRLTVT.

The chain couples TRBV19 to TRBJ2-5; TRBD2 might be the D (6 bases). The CDR3 spans 15 residues. V lost 5 bases, J lost 0 bases, and 13 bases lay in between. Germline CDR1 is LNHDA and CDR2 is SQIVND (reference sequence). This chain's CDR3 is CASSPTEGYQETQYF. As DNA, the CDR3 is TGTGCCAGTAGTCCGACGGAGGGCTACCAAGAGACCCAGTACTTC.

This chain links TRBV5-1 with TRBJ2-5; 16 bases match TRBD2. Per the germline V gene, CDR1 is SGHRS and CDR2 is YFSETQ. The V and J ends lost 4 bases and 4 bases, in that order; junction bases with no gene match: 7. The CDR3 length is 17 residues. DNA of the CDR3: TGCGCCAGCAGCAACCCCGGGACTAGCGGGGGGGGAGAGACCCAGTACTTC. Translation gives CASSNPGTSGGGETQYF.

This clone was recorded once. V is TRBV3-1 (or the pseudogene TRBV3-2) and J is TRBJ2-1; 7 bases line up with TRBD2. Germline V gives CDR1 LGHDT, CDR2 YNNKEL (reference sequence). Losses at the gene ends were 0 bases for V and 0 bases for J; bases not matched to a gene: 5. The CDR3 loop spans 17 amino acids. The CDR3 protein is CASSQDPGGSSYNEQFF. CDR3 DNA sequence: TGTGCCAGCAGCCAAGATCCCGGCGGGAGCTCCTACAATGAGCAGTTCTTC.

The chain couples TRBV6-5 to TRBJ1-4; D unclear. Per the germline V gene, CDR1 is MNHEY and CDR2 is SVGAGI. CDR3 length: 13 amino acids. The V and J ends lost 6 bases and 5 bases respectively, with 10 bases between them. The CDR3 sequence is CASRNQNNEKLFF. CDR3 DNA: TGTGCCAGCAGAAACCAGAACAATGAAAAACTGTTTTTT.

The chain carries TRBV19 and TRBJ1-2; D not resolved. Deletions cut 3 bases from V and 1 base from J, with 6 bases between. The CDR3 is 13 amino acids. The germline V gene encodes CDR1 LNHDA and CDR2 SQIVND (reference sequence). CDR3: CASSIRGNYGYTF. As DNA, the CDR3 is TGTGCCAGTAGTATTCGGGGTAACTATGGCTACACCTTC.

V is TRBV28 and J is TRBJ1-2; D is possibly TRBD1 (6 bases). The CDR3 runs to 14 residues. Germline values: CDR1 MDHEN, CDR2 SYDVKM. V was pared by 5 bases and J by 7 bases, with 17 bases between. The CDR3 loop reads CASSTNAGEGGYTF. Written as DNA, the CDR3 is TGTGCCAGCAGTACAAACGCAGGGGAGGGTGGCTACACCTTC.

V is TRBV5-1 and J is TRBJ2-3; the match to TRBD2 covers 9 bases. Germline loops: CDR1 SGHRS, CDR2 YFSETQ. This CDR3 spans 14 amino acids. The trim removed 5 bases at V and 6 bases at J, leaving 7 bases unmatched. CDR3 protein: CASSRSGGKDTQYF. CDR3 coding DNA: TGCGCCAGCAGTCGGAGCGGGGGGAAGGATACGCAGTATTTT.

The chain links TRBV21-1 to TRBJ2-1; no check of the table's D call, TRBD1, against the DNA was made. TRBV21-1 is recorded as a pseudogene. The CDR3 is made up of 14 amino acids. The CDR3 DNA reads as TGTGCCAGCCCTAAAAGGGCAGGGGCAAGTGAGCAGTTCTTC. Translated, it gives CASPKRAGASEQFF.

This chain joins TRBV6-1 and TRBJ2-4, with D uncertain. The V gene lost 7 bases and the J gene lost 0 bases, with 13 bases spanning the gap. The CDR3 sequence is 15 residues long. Germline lookup yields CDR1 MNHNS and CDR2 SASEGT. The CDR3 reads CASTQSGVAKNIQYF. CDR3 coding DNA: TGTGCCAGCACTCAGTCCGGAGTAGCCAAAAACATTCAGTACTTC.

The V call is TRBV20-1, the J call TRBJ1-1, with D perhaps matching TRBD1 (6 bases). The CDR3 runs to 11 residues. Germline assignment: CDR1 DFQATT and CDR2 SNEGSKA (reference sequence). V dropped 6 bases and J dropped 5 bases, with 10 bases sitting between them. CDR3 nucleotide sequence: TGCAGTGCCCCAGGGGAGACTGAAGCTTTCTTT. This sequence encodes CSAPGETEAFF.

CDR3 region: CAISGRDSSYEQYF. The CDR3 DNA reads TGTGCCATCAGTGGCCGGGACAGCTCCTACGAGCAGTACTTC. V and J are TRBV10-3 and TRBJ2-7; 7 bases align to TRBD1. The germline gives CDR1 ENHRY, CDR2 SYGVKD. This CDR3 spans 14 amino acids. V shed 4 bases and J 0 bases; nucleotides not matched to a gene: 3.

V and J are TRBV5-4 and TRBJ2-1; 13 bases are shared with TRBD2. The CDR3 has 18 amino acids. V lost 1 base and J lost 3; bases outside the gene matches: 7. Looked up from germline, CDR1 is SGHNT and CDR2 is YYREEE (reference sequence). The CDR3: CASSLIGTSGNLYNEQFF. CDR3 sequence (DNA): TGTGCCAGCAGCTTGATAGGGACTAGCGGGAATCTCTACAATGAGCAGTTCTTC.

The chain employs TRBV5-1 and TRBJ2-7; 8 positions agree with TRBD1. The V and J ends lost 8 bases and 2 bases, in that order; junction bases with no gene match: 6. The CDR3 has 13 amino acids. Germline-derived CDR1 and CDR2 are SGHRS and YFSETQ. CDR3 DNA sequence: TGCGCCAGTAACAGGGGGATGCCCTACGAGCAGTACTTC. Amino acid sequence: CASNRGMPYEQYF.

This clone came up once. V gene TRBV14 combines with J gene TRBJ2-1; no clear D. The CDR3 length is 16 residues. Germline V gene data show CDR1 as SGHDN and CDR2 as FVKESK. The V and J ends lost 0 bases and 1 base respectively, with 10 bases between them. The CDR3 sequence is CASSQELRDSYNEQFF. The CDR3 coding sequence is TGTGCCAGCAGCCAAGAACTTCGCGATTCCTACAATGAGCAGTTCTTC.